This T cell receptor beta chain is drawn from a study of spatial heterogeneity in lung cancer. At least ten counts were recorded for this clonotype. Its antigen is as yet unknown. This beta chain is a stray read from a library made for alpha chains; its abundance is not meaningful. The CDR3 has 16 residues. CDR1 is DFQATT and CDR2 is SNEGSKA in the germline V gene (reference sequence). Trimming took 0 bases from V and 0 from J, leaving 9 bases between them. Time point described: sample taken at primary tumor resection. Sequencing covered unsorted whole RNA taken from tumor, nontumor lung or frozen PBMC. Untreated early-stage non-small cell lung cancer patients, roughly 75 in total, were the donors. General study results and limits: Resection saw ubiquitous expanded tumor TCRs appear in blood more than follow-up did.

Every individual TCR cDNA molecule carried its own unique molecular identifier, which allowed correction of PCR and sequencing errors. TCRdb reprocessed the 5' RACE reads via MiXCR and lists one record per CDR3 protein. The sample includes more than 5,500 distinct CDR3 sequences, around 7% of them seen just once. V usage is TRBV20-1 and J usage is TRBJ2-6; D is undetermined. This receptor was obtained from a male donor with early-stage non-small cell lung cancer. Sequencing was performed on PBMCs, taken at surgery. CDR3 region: CSARDPHSSGANVLTF. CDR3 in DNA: TGCAGTGCTAGAGACCCCCACAGCTCTGGGGCCAACGTCCTGACTTTC.